This T cell receptor beta chain emerged from a study of post-analysis software for immune sequencing data. CDR3 length: 13 amino acids. Trimming pared 10 bases from V and 5 bases from J, leaving 14 bases between. Per the germline V gene, CDR1 is ENHRY and CDR2 is SYGVKD. Study-wide points: Among roughly five TRBV segments more frequent in patients than controls were TRBV5-6, TRBV5-1 and TRBV20-1.

Built from TCR beta cDNA, the libraries had unique molecular identifiers in them. About 500,000 cDNA molecules were obtained per 1 to 10 million input T cells. TCRdb ran MiXCR on the PCR reads and lists one entry per CDR3 protein. The data show 400,000 to 500,000 distinct CDR3 sequences, with approximately 38% seen just once and 7.5% to 8.5% held by the top ten. Concerning this clonotype: Its cognate antigen is unknown.

The TCR comes from a girl aged 2 to 9 with multiple sclerosis. The sequencing sample was made of blood. The V and J genes are TRBV10-3 and TRBJ1-4; no clear D gene. CDR3 nucleotides: TGTGCCACCCGAAACGAAGGGAATGAAAAACTGTTTTTT. This encodes CATRNEGNEKLFF.